The clone carrying this TCR beta chain was counted between two and nine times. J gave up 5 bases and V 6 bases, and 3 bases lay outside the gene matches. The length of the CDR3 is 13 residues. Germline V lookup: CDR1 SNHLY, CDR2 FYNNEI. Sequencing was performed with immunoSEQ multiplex PCR; in TCRdb, only in-frame clones are kept and a portion is missing. The sample holds a few hundred thousand clones; roughly 80% are singletons and the top ten take about 8.1%. This specimen comes from a study of blood T cell repertoires in COVID-19. The specimen was peripheral blood. The receptor was derived from a man older than 75 with acute or convalescent COVID-19. V is TRBV2 and J is TRBJ2-1, with 8 bases matching TRBD1. The CDR3 bases are TGTGCCAGCAGCCGGGACAGGCACAATGAGCAGTTCTTC. It encodes CASSRDRHNEQFF.